This TCR beta chain appears in the sequencing data of a study of T cell responses to AZD1222 COVID-19 vaccine. The CDR3 has 12 residues. V lost 8 bases and J lost 1, with 9 bases in between. Concerning this clone itself: As yet, its antigen is unknown.

Data came from immunoSEQ multiplex PCR; TCRdb stores just in-frame clones and leaves some out. The data show just over 90,000 clones, roughly nine tenths seen once. Overall study results and limits: Two AZD1222 doses significantly raised spike-specific TCR breadth and depth over controls.

This chain joins TRBV12-3 or TRBV12-4 and TRBJ2-7, with a tentative D call TRBD2 (5 bases). Material: peripheral blood, obtained 28 days after the second AZD1222 dose. This TCR derives from an adult who received the AZD1222 COVID-19 vaccine. The CDR3 coding sequence is TGTGCCAGCTGCGACTATTCCTACGAGCAGTACTTC. Translating it yields CASCDYSYEQYF.